Reported below is one TCR beta chain. Its specificity is unknown. Here immunoSEQ multiplex PCR was the method, and the copy in TCRdb shows in-frame clones only, minus some. The top ten hold approximately 5.4% of the sample, which has fewer than 70,000 clones, roughly 94% seen once. This specimen comes from a study of cytomegalovirus exposure and HLA in healthy donors. Study summary: A subsequent analysis stated that the 120 or so validation repertoires were run on the same platform as the roughly 670 first-cohort repertoires.

Deletions cut 1 base from V and 7 bases from J, with 11 bases between. Germline CDR1 MGHRA, CDR2 YSYEKL. CDR3 length: 15 amino acids. Overall study findings and caveats: Some TCR beta chains (around 160 of them) were listed as cytomegalovirus-associated.

The sequencing sample was made of PBMCs. This chain connects TRBV4-1 to TRBJ2-6, with D possibly matching TRBD1 (5 bases). The source is a woman younger than 35 in good health and CMV-seropositive. The CDR3: CASSQVTGGANVLTF. CDR3 in DNA: TGCGCCAGCAGCCAAGTTACAGGTGGAGCCAACGTCCTGACTTTC.